The subject of this entry is one TCR beta chain. As yet, its antigen is unknown. 60 Vbeta and 13 Jbeta primers were used in PCR. Per the original data handling: A later analysis tallied 75 million to 80 million unique TCR beta chains, some 12 million of them shared. This table comes from immunoSEQ multiplex PCR, and its TCRdb copy is limited to in-frame clones, with some not included. V and J calls and clone size come straight from that table; D and trimming were deduced from the DNA. The data contain 90,000 or so clones, around 79% of them singletons. This record comes from a study of cytomegalovirus exposure and HLA in healthy donors. Study outcomes and limitations: CMV serostatus alone was available as immune exposure information.

Germline CDR1 SGHRS, CDR2 YFSETQ. V shed 3 bases and J 4 bases; nucleotides not matched to a gene: 4. The CDR3 is 15 amino acids. Regarding donors, all were healthy bone marrow donors. This TCR derives from a female donor in good health and CMV-seronegative. The sequenced material came from PBMCs. V usage is TRBV5-1 and J usage is TRBJ2-3, with 11 bases that match TRBD1. The CDR3 region is CASSSPGQGADTQYF. CDR3 in DNA: TGCGCCAGCAGCTCACCGGGACAGGGGGCAGATACGCAGTATTTT.